The 8 T cell receptor beta chains below all came from one sample that was sequenced in a study of cytomegalovirus exposure and HLA in healthy donors. Use of 60 Vbeta and 13 Jbeta primers characterized the PCR. Some clones are missing from TCRdb's copy, which holds only in-frame ones; the method was immunoSEQ multiplex PCR. The sample has approximately 210,000 clones; about four fifths are singletons. The sequenced sample consisted of PBMCs. These receptors came from a girl between 5 and 17 years old in good health and CMV-seropositive.

CDR3 sequence reads: CASGDSRDTGELFF. The DNA for the CDR3 is TGTGCCAGCGGGGACAGTCGAGACACCGGGGAGCTGTTTTTT. The V and J genes are TRBV25-1 and TRBJ2-2, with TRBD1 matching 7 bases. The CDR3 is 14 residues long. With 8 bases clipped from V and 3 bases from J, the junction kept 6 bases outside the gene matches. The germline V gene encodes CDR1 MGHDK and CDR2 SYGVNS. The whole variable domain, filled in from reference TRBV25-1 and TRBJ2-2, reads EADIYQTPRYLVIGTGKKITLECSQTMGHDKMYWYQQDPGMELHLIHYSYGVNSTEKGDLSSESTVSRIRTEHFPLTLESARPSHTSQYLCASGDSRDTGELFFGEGSRLTVL.

This clone was recorded once. The chain employs TRBV7-2 and TRBJ2-1; 10 bases are a match to TRBD2. The CDR3 runs 15 residues. Germline assignment: CDR1 SGHTA and CDR2 FQGNSA. Germline trimming cut 1 base from V and 8 bases from J; bases unmatched to any gene: 5. The CDR3 region is CASSLERGGMDEQFF. CDR3 coding DNA: TGTGCCAGCAGCTTAGAGCGGGGGGGCATGGATGAGCAGTTCTTC. The variable domain in full, with the rest retrieved from reference TRBV7-2 and TRBJ2-1, is GAGVSQSPSNKVTEKGKDVELRCDPISGHTALYWYRQSLGQGLEFLIYFQGNSAPDKSGLPSDRFSAERTGGSVSTLTIQRTQQEDSAVYLCASSLERGGMDEQFFGPGTRLTVL.

V usage is TRBV9 and J usage is TRBJ2-3; D gene ambiguous. Per the germline V gene, CDR1 is SGDLS and CDR2 is YYNGEE. CDR3 length equals 16 residues. Trimming shortened V by 5 bases and J by 2 bases, and 18 bases separated the two germline ends. CDR3: CASSLGVAGFTDTQYF. The CDR3 bases are TGTGCCAGCAGTTTAGGTGTGGCAGGATTCACAGATACGCAGTATTTT.

V gene TRBV27 combines with J gene TRBJ2-7; TRBD1 matches 11 bases. The CDR3 is 14 amino acids. Germline V gives CDR1 MNHEY, CDR2 SMNVEV (reference sequence). The J segment lost 6 bases and the V segment lost 5 bases, leaving 6 bases of the junction unmatched. CDR3 bases: TGTGCCAGCAGTAAAGGGACAGGGGGATGCGAGCAGTACTTC. Protein: CASSKGTGGCEQYF.

The V call is TRBV21-1, the J call TRBJ1-1; the table's D call of TRBD1 was not tested on the DNA. TRBV21-1 counts as a pseudogene. CDR3 length equals 17 residues. The CDR3 DNA follows: TGTGCCAGCAGCCCCCGGGACATTGAGGTAAAGTACACTGAAGCTTTCTTT. Its protein product is CASSPRDIEVKYTEAFF.

This chain connects TRBV11-2 to TRBJ2-7, with D possibly TRBD1 on 6 matching bases. The CDR3 extends over 15 amino acids. Germline loops: CDR1 SGHAT, CDR2 FQNNGV. The V and J ends lost 3 bases and 1 base respectively, with 13 bases between them. Here the CDR3 reads CASSLLQGQSYEQYF. The CDR3 DNA follows: TGTGCCAGCAGCTTGTTACAGGGTCAGTCCTACGAGCAGTACTTC. The full variable domain, its missing parts supplied by reference TRBV11-2 and TRBJ2-7, is EAGVAQSPRYKIIEKRQSVAFWCNPISGHATLYWYQQILGQGPKLLIQFQNNGVVDDSQLPKDRFSAERLKGVDSTLKIQPAKLEDSAVYLCASSLLQGQSYEQYFGPGTRLTVT.

The chain has TRBV5-1 and TRBJ2-7; 8 bases are shared with TRBD2. This CDR3 has 13 residues. The V gene end was trimmed by 3 bases and the J gene end by 6 bases; junction bases not matched to a gene: 5. The V gene's germline CDR1 is SGHRS and CDR2 YFSETQ. CDR3 in amino acids: CASSSHSGAEQYF. As DNA, the CDR3 is TGCGCCAGCAGCTCTCATAGCGGGGCCGAGCAGTACTTC.

The rearrangement uses TRBV7-8 and TRBJ2-7, with TRBD1 matching over 9 bases. CDR3 size: 17 residues. V lost 4 bases to trimming and J lost 4 bases; unmatched junction nucleotides: 14. Germline values: CDR1 SGHVS, CDR2 FQNEAQ. The CDR3, as DNA: TGTGCCAGCAGCTCCCTGGGGGAGGACAGGGGTATATACGAGCAGTACTTC. The encoded protein is CASSSLGEDRGIYEQYF. The variable domain in full, completed from reference TRBV7-8 and TRBJ2-7, reads GAGVSQSPRYKVAKRGQDVALRCDPISGHVSLFWYQQALGQGPEFLTYFQNEAQLDKSGLPSDRFFAERPEGSVSTLKIQRTQQEDSAVYLCASSSLGEDRGIYEQYFGPGTRLTVT.